The 31 T cell receptor beta chains below all came from one sample that was sequenced in a study of Tregs in tolerant kidney transplant recipients. Profiled with immunoSEQ multiplex PCR; TCRdb holds only in-frame clones, not every one. The sample lists 200,000 to 300,000 clones, around 82% occurring once. The sample was CD4+ T cells from blood. The receptors derive from a human donor in good health.

The V gene is TRBV4-1, the J gene TRBJ1-1; possible D gene TRBD1, 5 bases. Germline assignment: CDR1 MGHRA and CDR2 YSYEKL. The CDR3 runs to 14 residues. The germline V and J ends were trimmed by 2 bases and 8 bases, with 15 bases remaining between them. CDR3 loop: CASSQLPAGPEAFF. CDR3 bases: TGCGCCAGCAGCCAACTACCCGCGGGGCCGGAAGCTTTCTTT.

This clone was seen a handful of times. The chain is built from TRBV6-5 and TRBJ1-2, with no clear D. Between the trimmed V and J ends, which lost 0 bases and 8 bases, there was a span of 19 bases. The CDR3 length is 16 residues. In germline, CDR1 is MNHEY, CDR2 SVGAGI. CDR3 sequence: CASSYSGQNPIGGYTF. The DNA of the CDR3 is TGTGCCAGCAGTTACTCCGGCCAAAACCCCATCGGGGGCTACACCTTC.

The chain has TRBV5-4 and TRBJ2-5; D is unclear. V shed 4 bases and J shed 5 bases, with 9 bases lying between them. Germline CDR1 is SGHNT and CDR2 is YYREEE (reference sequence). The CDR3 sequence is 12 residues long. The DNA for the CDR3 is TGTGCCAGCAGCAGAGATGGGGAGACCCAGTACTTC. As protein: CASSRDGETQYF.

The V and J genes are TRBV5-1 and TRBJ1-6; 7 nucleotides align to TRBD1. Germline-derived CDR1 and CDR2 are SGHRS and YFSETQ. Trimming cost V 2 bases and J 7 bases; bases outside gene matches: 9. The CDR3 contains 16 residues. For the CDR3, the DNA is TGCGCCAGCAGCTTTTCCGGGACAGCTGGAAATTCACCCCTCCACTTT. Translated: CASSFSGTAGNSPLHF.

On this clone itself: One end of the junction is discordant with germline, which a read error may explain. The chain employs TRBV6-5 and TRBJ1-1; D is undetermined. There are 11 residues in the CDR3. The V gene's germline CDR1 is MNHEY and CDR2 SVGAGI. The CDR3 bases are TGTGCCATCAGTGATTACCAGGAAGCTTTCTTT. It translates to CAISDYQEAFF.

The chain links TRBV10-1 to TRBJ2-1; either TRBD1 or TRBD2 may fit D (5 bases each). Germline V gives CDR1 WNHNN, CDR2 SYGVQD (reference sequence). This CDR3 has 14 residues. V dropped 11 bases and J dropped 10 bases, with 24 bases sitting between them. CDR3 sequence reads: CARLGGGVQWEQFF. The CDR3 nucleotides are TGCGCCCGATTGGGTGGGGGAGTACAATGGGAGCAGTTCTTC.

The chain employs TRBV2 and TRBJ2-7, with a possible D match to TRBD1 (6 bases). Germline values: CDR1 SNHLY, CDR2 FYNNEI. Trimming removed 10 bases from V and 2 bases from J, with 15 bases in between. CDR3 length equals 13 residues. CDR3 in amino acids: CATKWGPAYEQYF. In nucleotides, the CDR3 is TGTGCCACTAAGTGGGGGCCCGCCTACGAGCAGTACTTC.

The rearrangement uses TRBV12-5 and TRBJ2-7, with D possibly being TRBD1 (5 bases). Germline CDR1 LGHNT, CDR2 FRNRAP. Trimming took 1 base from V and 0 from J, leaving 7 bases between them. The CDR3 contains 14 residues. The CDR3 nucleotides are TGTGCTAGTGGTTTGGCAGGGCTCTCCTACGAGCAGTACTTC. This sequence encodes CASGLAGLSYEQYF.

This clone was seen just once. The chain uses TRBV5-1 and TRBJ2-7; D possibly corresponds to TRBD1 (5 bases). The CDR3 is 14 amino acids. Per the germline V gene, CDR1 is SGHRS and CDR2 is YFSETQ. Trimming took 4 bases from V and 0 from J, leaving 11 bases between them. The CDR3 loop reads CASSRTLSSYEQYF. CDR3 nucleotide sequence: TGCGCCAGCAGCCGGACACTGAGCTCCTACGAGCAGTACTTC.

The rearrangement links TRBV6-5 to TRBJ1-5; D not resolved. Germline V gene lookup returns CDR1 MNHEY and CDR2 SVGAGI. The ends were cut back, 2 bases at V and 1 base at J, with 12 bases in the middle. The CDR3 loop spans 16 amino acids. CDR3 amino acids: CASSYDRPRSNQPQHF. CDR3 sequence (DNA): TGTGCCAGCAGTTACGATCGACCCCGGAGCAATCAGCCCCAGCATTTT.

V is TRBV27 and J is TRBJ2-5; D tentatively fits TRBD1 or TRBD2 (6 bases each). The assigned J gene may be wrong: the sequence end matches TRBJ2-7 better. The CDR3 loop spans 11 amino acids. Germline CDR1 and CDR2: MNHEY and SMNVEV (reference sequence). The DNA for the CDR3 is TGTGCCACGGGGGCGTACTACGAGCAGTACTTC. It encodes CATGAYYEQYF.

This clone was seen just once. The chain joins TRBV5-1 to TRBJ2-1; D unclear. CDR1 and CDR2 (germline): SGHRS, YFSETQ. The V and J ends lost 5 bases and 2 bases respectively, with 11 bases between them. The CDR3 is 14 residues long. CDR3 amino acids: CASRNSPPYNEQFF. As DNA, the CDR3 is TGCGCCAGCAGGAACTCCCCACCCTACAATGAGCAGTTCTTC.

This clone was seen a few times. This chain uses TRBV9 with TRBJ2-3; D is ambiguous. The CDR3 has 14 amino acids. The germline V and J ends were trimmed by 3 bases and 0 bases, with 8 bases remaining between them. Germline CDR1 is SGDLS and CDR2 is YYNGEE. The CDR3 here is CASSAQASTDTQYF. DNA of the CDR3: TGTGCCAGCAGCGCCCAGGCTAGCACAGATACGCAGTATTTT.

The J gene is TRBJ2-5, the V gene TRBV5-1; possibly TRBD1 for D (6 bases). Looked up from germline, CDR1 is SGHRS and CDR2 is YFSETQ. V lost 4 bases, J lost 1 base, and 17 bases lay in between. The CDR3 runs to 16 residues. The CDR3 here is CASSPQQGLFQETQYF. The CDR3 nucleotides are TGCGCCAGCAGCCCCCAACAGGGTCTATTCCAAGAGACCCAGTACTTC.

V usage is TRBV4-1 and J usage is TRBJ2-6, with D hard to call. Deletions cut 0 bases from V and 0 bases from J, with 9 bases between. CDR1 is MGHRA, CDR2 YSYEKL, per germline. The CDR3 contains 17 residues. The CDR3 sequence is CASSQEVSRSGANVLTF. CDR3 DNA: TGCGCCAGCAGCCAAGAAGTTTCGCGCTCTGGGGCCAACGTCCTGACTTTC.

V usage is TRBV7-8 and J usage is TRBJ2-4; perhaps TRBD1 as D (6 bases). The germline V gene encodes CDR1 SGHVS and CDR2 FQNEAQ. V lost 2 bases and J lost 5, with 10 bases in between. This CDR3 has 14 amino acids. The CDR3 is CASSLRGLENIQYF. The CDR3 region has the DNA TGTGCCAGCAGCTTAAGGGGGTTGGAAAACATTCAGTACTTC.

The rearrangement joins TRBV5-1 to TRBJ2-3; TRBD1 agrees at 9 bases. CDR1 and CDR2 (germline): SGHRS, YFSETQ. The CDR3 length is 15 residues. After removal of 4 bases from V and 3 bases from J, the junction contained 6 bases not matched to a gene. For the CDR3, the DNA is TGCGCCAGCAGCGGAACAGGGGGCAGGACAGATACGCAGTATTTT. Translation: CASSGTGGRTDTQYF.

The chain combines TRBV6-1 with TRBJ2-3; D gene ambiguous. The V end lost 3 bases, the J end lost 3 bases, and 4 bases lay between the germline ends. Germline V gives CDR1 MNHNS, CDR2 SASEGT. The CDR3 covers 12 residues. CDR3 bases: TGTGCCAGCAGTGAGTTGACAGATACGCAGTATTTT. Its translation is CASSELTDTQYF.

The chain carries TRBV2 and TRBJ2-7; D may correspond to TRBD1 or TRBD2 (6 bases each). V was pared by 2 bases and J by 0 bases, with 11 bases between. The germline gives CDR1 SNHLY, CDR2 FYNNEI. The CDR3 sequence is 15 residues long. CDR3 region: CASSEHRGHSYEQYF. The CDR3 DNA is TGTGCCAGCAGTGAACATCGGGGGCACTCCTACGAGCAGTACTTC. Using reference TRBV2 and TRBJ2-7 for the parts outside the CDR3, the full variable domain is EPEVTQTPSHQVTQMGQEVILRCVPISNHLYFYWYRQILGQKVEFLVSFYNNEISEKSEIFDDQFSVERPDGSNFTLKIRSTKLEDSAMYFCASSEHRGHSYEQYFGPGTRLTVT.

The chain links TRBV5-4 to TRBJ1-6; 11 positions agree with TRBD1. V was clipped by 4 bases and J by 9 bases; unmatched bases: 9. Germline assignment: CDR1 SGHNT and CDR2 YYREEE (reference sequence). The CDR3 consists of 16 residues. The CDR3 reads CASSHPWGQGVSPLHF. The CDR3 DNA reads TGTGCCAGCAGCCATCCTTGGGGACAGGGGGTTTCACCCCTCCACTTT.

The rearrangement links TRBV19 to TRBJ2-7, with TRBD2 identical over 12 bases. CDR1 and CDR2 from the germline V gene are LNHDA and SQIVND (reference sequence). The CDR3 loop spans 16 amino acids. The trim removed 5 bases at V and 3 bases at J, leaving 8 bases unmatched. DNA for the CDR3: TGTGCCAGTAGTGCACCCGGGACTAGCGGGCGCTACGAGCAGTACTTC. Translated: CASSAPGTSGRYEQYF.

The chain couples TRBV5-4 to TRBJ2-1; 11 nucleotides line up with TRBD2. This CDR3 contains 19 residues. CDR1 and CDR2 from the germline V gene are SGHNT and YYREEE (reference sequence). V lost 0 bases and J lost 2; bases outside the gene matches: 10. CDR3 residues: CASSLVWLAGGRTYNEQFF. The CDR3 DNA reads as TGTGCCAGCAGCTTGGTCTGGCTAGCGGGAGGAAGGACCTACAATGAGCAGTTCTTC. The full variable domain, completed using reference TRBV5-4 and TRBJ2-1, is ETGVTQSPTHLIKTRGQQVTLRCSSQSGHNTVSWYQQALGQGPQFIFQYYREEENGRGNFPPRFSGLQFPNYSSELNVNALELDDSALYLCASSLVWLAGGRTYNEQFFGPGTRLTVL.

The CDR3 here is CARTSGSGETQYF. In DNA, the CDR3 is TGTGCCAGGACTAGCGGGAGTGGGGAGACCCAGTACTTC. This rearrangement joins TRBV19 to TRBJ2-5; 12 bases map to TRBD2. The CDR3 runs to 13 residues. The germline V gene has CDR1 LNHDA and CDR2 SQIVND (reference sequence). Losses at the gene ends were 9 bases for V and 5 bases for J; bases not matched to a gene: 4.

V and J are TRBV5-6 and TRBJ2-6; D might be TRBD1 (6 bases). V was cut by 3 bases and J by 4 bases, with 17 bases left in between. CDR1 SGHDT and CDR2 YYEEEE come from the germline V gene. The CDR3 is 17 amino acids. CDR3 in DNA: TGTGCCAGCAGCTCGAACAGGGAATCAGTGGGGGCCAACGTCCTGACTTTC. Translating it yields CASSSNRESVGANVLTF.

The chain recombines TRBV5-1 with TRBJ2-2; 10 positions match TRBD2. From germline, CDR1 is SGHRS and CDR2 YFSETQ. Losses at the gene ends were 0 bases for V and 5 bases for J; bases not matched to a gene: 1. The CDR3 loop spans 15 amino acids. CDR3 sequence (DNA): TGCGCCAGCAGCTTGGAGGGACTAGCGACCGGGGAGCTGTTTTTT. Residues: CASSLEGLATGELFF.

DNA of the CDR3: TGTGCCAGCAGCTTAACCAGACAGTACAATGAGCAGTTCTTC. Translating gives CASSLTRQYNEQFF. The chain carries TRBV7-3 and TRBJ2-1; weak D call: TRBD1 (5 bases). Trimming took 0 bases from V and 4 from J, leaving 7 bases between them. The CDR3 is 14 amino acids. Germline loops: CDR1 SGHTA, CDR2 FQGTGA.

This clone was recorded a few times. This chain links TRBV11-2 with TRBJ2-1; no definite D call. The CDR3 is 12 residues long. CDR1 and CDR2 from the germline V gene are SGHAT and FQNNGV. V was clipped by 5 bases and J by 8 bases, with 10 bases between them. The DNA of the CDR3 is TGTGCCAGCAGCATGCTACGGGATGAGCAGTTCTTC. Its translation is CASSMLRDEQFF.

The V and J genes are TRBV5-1 and TRBJ2-1, with TRBD2 identical over 9 bases. V was pared by 1 base and J by 2 bases, with 4 bases of the junction left unmatched. The CDR3 has 16 amino acids. Germline CDR1 SGHRS, CDR2 YFSETQ. DNA of the CDR3: TGCGCCAGCAGCTTGTGGGCTAGCGGGGCCTACAATGAGCAGTTCTTC. As protein: CASSLWASGAYNEQFF.

This chain joins TRBV5-5 and TRBJ2-7, with a weak D call TRBD1 (5 bases). The CDR3 loop spans 15 amino acids. Trimming shortened V by 4 bases and J by 0 bases, and 14 bases separated the two germline ends. CDR1 and CDR2 (germline): SGHKS, YYEKEE (reference sequence). Written as DNA, the CDR3 is TGTGCCAGCAGCCAACCAGGGATTCCCTCCTACGAGCAGTACTTC. This encodes CASSQPGIPSYEQYF.

The chain has TRBV5-1 and TRBJ2-6; tentatively, D is TRBD1 (5 bases). The CDR3 runs 16 residues. V lost 0 bases to trimming and J lost 4 bases, with 11 bases between them. Germline V gene sequence: CDR1 SGHRS, CDR2 YFSETQ. The CDR3 is CASSLVVGLGANVLTF. The CDR3 nucleotides read TGCGCCAGCAGCTTGGTAGTGGGGCTAGGGGCCAACGTCCTGACTTTC.

The V and J genes are TRBV7-2 and TRBJ2-4; D possibly corresponds to TRBD1 (5 bases). The V gene lost 5 bases and the J gene lost 0 bases, with 8 bases spanning the gap. This CDR3 has 14 amino acids. The germline V gene has CDR1 SGHTA and CDR2 FQGNSA. The CDR3 loop reads CASSPTAAKNIQYF. CDR3 nucleotide sequence: TGTGCCAGCAGCCCGACAGCAGCCAAAAACATTCAGTACTTC. The complete variable domain, with remaining parts taken from reference TRBV7-2 and TRBJ2-4, reads GAGVSQSPSNKVTEKGKDVELRCDPISGHTALYWYRQSLGQGLEFLIYFQGNSAPDKSGLPSDRFSAERTGGSVSTLTIQRTQQEDSAVYLCASSPTAAKNIQYFGAGTRLSVL.